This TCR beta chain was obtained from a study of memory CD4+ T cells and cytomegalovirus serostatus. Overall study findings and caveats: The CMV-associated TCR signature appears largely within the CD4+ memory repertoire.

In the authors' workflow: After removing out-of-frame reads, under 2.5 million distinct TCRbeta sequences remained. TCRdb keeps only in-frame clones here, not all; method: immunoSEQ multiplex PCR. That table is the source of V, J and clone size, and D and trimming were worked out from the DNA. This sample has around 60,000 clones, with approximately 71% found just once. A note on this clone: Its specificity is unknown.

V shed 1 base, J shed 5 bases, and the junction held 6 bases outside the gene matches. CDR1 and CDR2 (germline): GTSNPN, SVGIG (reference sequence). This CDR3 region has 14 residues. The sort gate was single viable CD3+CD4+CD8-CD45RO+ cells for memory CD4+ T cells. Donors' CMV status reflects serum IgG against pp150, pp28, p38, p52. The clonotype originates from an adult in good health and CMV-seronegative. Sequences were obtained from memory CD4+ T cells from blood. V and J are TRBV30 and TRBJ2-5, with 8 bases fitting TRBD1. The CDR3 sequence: CAWSGRTGYETQYF. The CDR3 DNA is TGTGCCTGGAGTGGACGGACAGGGTACGAGACCCAGTACTTC.